One and the same sample provided the 3 T cell receptor beta chains below, sequenced in a study of blood T cell repertoires in COVID-19. The protocol was immunoSEQ multiplex PCR, while the TCRdb copy is restricted to in-frame clones and leaves out a portion. This table has some 180,000 clones, about 80% appearing once. The sample was peripheral blood. These receptors were taken from a man in his 70s with active or convalescent COVID-19.

The V call is TRBV24-1, the J call TRBJ2-2; tentatively, D is TRBD2 (5 bases). V lost 9 bases, J lost 4 bases, and 17 bases lay in between. The V gene's germline CDR1 is KGHDR and CDR2 SFDVKD. The CDR3 extends over 15 amino acids. Here the CDR3 reads CATSRGRRITGELFF. In DNA, the CDR3 is TGTGCCACCTCCCGTGGGAGAAGGATCACCGGGGAGCTGTTTTTT.

The rearrangement uses TRBV29-1 and TRBJ2-1, with 12 bases matching TRBD2. The CDR3 extends over 16 amino acids. V was clipped by 6 bases and J by 3 bases; unmatched bases: 9. Germline CDR1 is SQVTM and CDR2 is ANQGSEA. CDR3 nucleotides: TGCAGCGTCCGAGGACTAGCGGGATATCTCTACAATGAGCAGTTCTTC. Translating it yields CSVRGLAGYLYNEQFF.

This clone showed up just once. This chain connects TRBV20-1 to TRBJ1-4, with D tentatively TRBD1 (5 bases). Germline CDR1 and CDR2: DFQATT and SNEGSKA (reference sequence). The V end lost 5 bases, the J end lost 10 bases, and 11 bases lay between the germline ends. This CDR3 is built from 11 residues. For the CDR3, the DNA is TGCAGTGCTTGGGCGGGGGGAAAACTGTTTTTT. Encoded protein: CSAWAGGKLFF.